This T cell receptor (beta chain) is from a study of CXCR3-negative and CXCR3-positive naive CD8 T cells. Study-wide points: Between one naive subset and the other, surface CD5 was comparable, and TCR strength was inferred from TRB CDR3 properties. Memory cells differed in TRBV-TRBJ usage, but naive CXCR3-negative and CXCR3-positive cells had similar usage. More hydrophobic TRB CDR3s occurred in CXCR3-positive than in CXCR3-negative naive cells.

The TRB cDNA libraries were prepared by 5' RACE with UMI labels. From the 5' RACE reads, TCRdb lists one entry per CDR3 protein and no DNA. The sample includes approximately 98,000 distinct CDR3 sequences. A CD45RO-CCR7+CD27+CD95- phenotype identified naive CD8+ T cells. Concerning this clonotype: Its specificity is not known.

This TCR came from a human donor in good health. Some clones in this sample may be carry-over from other donors' samples. The sequencing input was naive CXCR3+ CD8+ T cells from blood. The subset here: CD45RO-CCR7+CD27+CD95- naive CD8+ T cells expressing CXCR3 (TNR3+).

CDR3 sequence reads: CASSLMLSYEQYF. The chain has TRBV5-1 and TRBJ2-7. The CDR3 runs to 13 residues. Germline V gene lookup returns CDR1 SGHRS and CDR2 YFSETQ.